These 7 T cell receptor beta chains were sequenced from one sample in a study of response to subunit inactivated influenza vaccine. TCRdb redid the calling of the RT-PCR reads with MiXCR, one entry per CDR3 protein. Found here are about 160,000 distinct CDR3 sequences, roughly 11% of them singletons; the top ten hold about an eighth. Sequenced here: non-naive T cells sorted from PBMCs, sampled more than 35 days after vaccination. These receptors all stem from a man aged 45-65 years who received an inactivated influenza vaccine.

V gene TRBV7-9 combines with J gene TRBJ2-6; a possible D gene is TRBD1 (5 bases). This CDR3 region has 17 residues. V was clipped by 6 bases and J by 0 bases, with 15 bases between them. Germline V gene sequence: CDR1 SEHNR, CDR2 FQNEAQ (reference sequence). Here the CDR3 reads CASSQAGLYSGANVLTF. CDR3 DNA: TGTGCCAGCAGTCAAGCAGGGCTCTACTCTGGGGCCAACGTCCTGACTTTC.

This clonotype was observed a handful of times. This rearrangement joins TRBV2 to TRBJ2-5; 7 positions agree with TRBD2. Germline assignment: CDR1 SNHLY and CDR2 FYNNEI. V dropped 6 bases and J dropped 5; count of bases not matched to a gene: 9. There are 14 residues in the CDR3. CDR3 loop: CASRAGVRVETQYF. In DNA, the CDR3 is TGTGCCAGCAGGGCGGGGGTCCGGGTGGAGACCCAGTACTTC.

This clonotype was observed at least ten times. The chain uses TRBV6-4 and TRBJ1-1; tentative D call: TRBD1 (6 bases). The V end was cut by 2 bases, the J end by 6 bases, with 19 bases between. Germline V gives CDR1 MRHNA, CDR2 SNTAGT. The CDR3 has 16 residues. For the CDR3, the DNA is TGTGCCAGCAGTGACCCCCTAGGGGGGGTTGTCCCTGAAGCTTTCTTT. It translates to CASSDPLGGVVPEAFF.

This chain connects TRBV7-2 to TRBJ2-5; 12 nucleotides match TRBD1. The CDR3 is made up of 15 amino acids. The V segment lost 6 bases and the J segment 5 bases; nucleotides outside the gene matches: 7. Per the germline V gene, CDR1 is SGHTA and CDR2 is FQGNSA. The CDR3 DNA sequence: TGTGCCAGCAGATCCGGGACAGGGGGCGCGGAGACCCAGTACTTC. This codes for CASRSGTGGAETQYF.

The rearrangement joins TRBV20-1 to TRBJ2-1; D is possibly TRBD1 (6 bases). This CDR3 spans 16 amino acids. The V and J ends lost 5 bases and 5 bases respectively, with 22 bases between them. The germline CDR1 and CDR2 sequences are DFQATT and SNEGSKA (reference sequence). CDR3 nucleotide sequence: TGCAGTGCTCTTAAGGCCTCCCGGACAGCCCACAATGAGCAGTTCTTC. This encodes CSALKASRTAHNEQFF.

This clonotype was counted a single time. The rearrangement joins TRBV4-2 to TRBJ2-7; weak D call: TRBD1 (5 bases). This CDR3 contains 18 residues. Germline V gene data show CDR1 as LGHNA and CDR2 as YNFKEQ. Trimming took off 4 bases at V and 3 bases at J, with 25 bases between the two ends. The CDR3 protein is CASSPGREIYFGRYEQYF. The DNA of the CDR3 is TGTGCCAGCAGCCCCGGCAGGGAAATTTACTTTGGGCGCTACGAGCAGTACTTC.

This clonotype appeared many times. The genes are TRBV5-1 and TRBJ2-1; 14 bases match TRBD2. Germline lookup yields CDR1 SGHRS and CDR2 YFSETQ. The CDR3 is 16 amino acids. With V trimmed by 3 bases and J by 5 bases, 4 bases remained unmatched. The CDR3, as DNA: TGCGCCAGCAGCTCGGGACTAGCGGGAGCCCACAATGAGCAGTTCTTC. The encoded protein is CASSSGLAGAHNEQFF.